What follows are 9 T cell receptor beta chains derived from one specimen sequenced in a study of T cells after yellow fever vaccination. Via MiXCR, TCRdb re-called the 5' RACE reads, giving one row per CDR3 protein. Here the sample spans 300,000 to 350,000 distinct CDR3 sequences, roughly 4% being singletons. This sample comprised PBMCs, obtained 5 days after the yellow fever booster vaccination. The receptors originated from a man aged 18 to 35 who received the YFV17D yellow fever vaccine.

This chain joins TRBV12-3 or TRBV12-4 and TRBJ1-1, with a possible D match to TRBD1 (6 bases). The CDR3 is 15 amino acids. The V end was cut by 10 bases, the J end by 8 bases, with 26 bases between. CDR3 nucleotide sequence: TGTGCCACCCTTCTCCTTGGTCAGGGGAGTACGGAAGCTTTCTTT. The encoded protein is CATLLLGQGSTEAFF.

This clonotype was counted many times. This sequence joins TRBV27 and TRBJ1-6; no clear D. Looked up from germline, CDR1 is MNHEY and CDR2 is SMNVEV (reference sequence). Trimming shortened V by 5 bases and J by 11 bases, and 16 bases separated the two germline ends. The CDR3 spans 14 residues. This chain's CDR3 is CASSRVAASPPLHF. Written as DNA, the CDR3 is TGTGCCAGCAGTCGAGTCGCCGCCTCCCCACCCCTCCACTTT.

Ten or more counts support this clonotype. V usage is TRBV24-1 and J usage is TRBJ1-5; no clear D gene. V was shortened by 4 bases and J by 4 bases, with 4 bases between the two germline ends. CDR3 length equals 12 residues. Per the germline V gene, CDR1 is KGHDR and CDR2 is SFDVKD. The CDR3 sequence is CATSDTNQPQHF. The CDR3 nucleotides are TGTGCCACCAGTGACACAAATCAGCCCCAGCATTTT.

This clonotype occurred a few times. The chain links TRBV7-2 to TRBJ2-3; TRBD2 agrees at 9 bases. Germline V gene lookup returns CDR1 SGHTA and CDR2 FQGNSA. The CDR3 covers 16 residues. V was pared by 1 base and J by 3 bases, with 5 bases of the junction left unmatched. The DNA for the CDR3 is TGTGCCAGCAGCTTAGTTAGCGGGGGCCAGACAGATACGCAGTATTTT. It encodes CASSLVSGGQTDTQYF.

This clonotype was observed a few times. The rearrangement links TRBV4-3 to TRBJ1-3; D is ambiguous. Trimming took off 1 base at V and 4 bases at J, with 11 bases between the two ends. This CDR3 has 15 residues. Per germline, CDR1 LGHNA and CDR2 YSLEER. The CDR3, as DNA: TGCGCCAGCAGCCAAGGAACTTCGACAGGAAACACCATATATTTT. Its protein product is CASSQGTSTGNTIYF.

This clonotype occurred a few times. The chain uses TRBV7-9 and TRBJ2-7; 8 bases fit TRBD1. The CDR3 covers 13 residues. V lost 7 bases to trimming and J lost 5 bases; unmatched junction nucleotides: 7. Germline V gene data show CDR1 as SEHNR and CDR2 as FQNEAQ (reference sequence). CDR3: CASIKDREDEQYF. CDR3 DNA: TGTGCCAGCATCAAGGACAGGGAAGACGAGCAGTACTTC.

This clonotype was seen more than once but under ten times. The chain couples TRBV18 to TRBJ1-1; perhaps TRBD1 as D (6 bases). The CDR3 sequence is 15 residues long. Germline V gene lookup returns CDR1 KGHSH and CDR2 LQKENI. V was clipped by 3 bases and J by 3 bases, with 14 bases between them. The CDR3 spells CASSPLGATDTEAFF. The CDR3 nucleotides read TGTGCCAGCTCACCTTTGGGGGCGACGGACACTGAAGCTTTCTTT.

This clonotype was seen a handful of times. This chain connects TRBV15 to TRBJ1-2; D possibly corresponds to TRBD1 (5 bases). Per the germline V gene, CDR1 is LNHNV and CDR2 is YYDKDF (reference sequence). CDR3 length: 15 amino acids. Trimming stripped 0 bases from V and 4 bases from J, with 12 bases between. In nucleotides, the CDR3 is TGTGCCACCAGCAGAGATCTCCCGGGGACCTATGGCTACACCTTC. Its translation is CATSRDLPGTYGYTF.

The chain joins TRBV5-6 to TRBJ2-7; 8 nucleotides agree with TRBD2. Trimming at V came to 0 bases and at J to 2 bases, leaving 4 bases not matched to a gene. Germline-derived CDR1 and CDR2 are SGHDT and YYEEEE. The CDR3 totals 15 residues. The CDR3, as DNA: TGTGCCAGCAGCTTGGAGCGGGGGATAACCTACGAGCAGTACTTC. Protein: CASSLERGITYEQYF.